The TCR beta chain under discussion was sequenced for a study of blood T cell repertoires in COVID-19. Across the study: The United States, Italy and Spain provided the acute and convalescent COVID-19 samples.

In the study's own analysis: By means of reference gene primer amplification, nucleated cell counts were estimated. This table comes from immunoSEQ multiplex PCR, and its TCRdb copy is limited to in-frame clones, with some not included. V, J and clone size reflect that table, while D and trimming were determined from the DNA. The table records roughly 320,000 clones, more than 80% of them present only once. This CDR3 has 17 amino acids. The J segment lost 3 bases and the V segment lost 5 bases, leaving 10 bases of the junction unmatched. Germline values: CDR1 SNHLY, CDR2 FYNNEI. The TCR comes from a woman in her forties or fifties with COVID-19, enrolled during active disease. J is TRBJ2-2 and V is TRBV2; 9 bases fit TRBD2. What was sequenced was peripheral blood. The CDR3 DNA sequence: TGTGCCAGCAGTATGATTAGCGGGAGAGCTGACACCGGGGAGCTGTTTTTT. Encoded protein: CASSMISGRADTGELFF.